These T cell receptor beta chains were read from a single sample in a study of cytomegalovirus exposure and HLA in healthy donors. Generated by immunoSEQ multiplex PCR, the TCRdb table keeps only in-frame clones and is missing some. The table lists tens of thousands of clones, 65% to 85% of them singletons, with 15% to 20% in the top ten. The sample comprised PBMCs. These receptors were taken from a woman in her 40s in good health and CMV-seropositive. Each CDR3 is given with its conserved first and last residue. The order of the fields is V gene, CDR3 length, J gene, clone size, CDR3 protein. Expanded clones are given a class, and other clones once, few, many or no size at all.

TRBV4-3	16	TRBJ1-4	few	CASSQTYRATNEKLFF
TRBV7-9	15	TRBJ2-3	-	CASSSVAGYTDTQYF
TRBV7-2	14	TRBJ1-5	-	CASSSETAYQPQHF
TRBV4-3	21	TRBJ1-4	-	CASSQEFPGTGAYTTNEKLFF
TRBV7-2	14	TRBJ2-2	-	CASSPQLNTGELFF
TRBV7-3	13	TRBJ2-3	-	CASSHDSPDTQYF
TRBV10-3	16	TRBJ2-2	-	CAISGTIQGDTGELFF
TRBV4-3	18	TRBJ2-3	-	CASSPEAVGGAGTDTQYF
TRBV29-1	14	TRBJ2-5	-	CSVDPGLGKETQYF
TRBV5-4	13	TRBJ2-5	-	CASSLDQVETQYF
TRBV28	14	TRBJ2-1	-	CASSLGGSSGEQFF
TRBV6-1	12	TRBJ1-2	few	CASNYRGYGYTF
TRBV5-1	13	TRBJ1-2	-	CASSPDSTYGYTF
TRBV20-1	11	TRBJ1-1	-	CSAKGQGKAFF
TRBV11-3	14	TRBJ1-6	-	CASSLSSYNSPLHF
TRBV6-5	15	TRBJ1-1	once	CASSYSDIVNTEAFF
TRBV19	15	TRBJ1-5	-	CASRSSRGSNQPQHF
TRBV5-1	20	TRBJ2-2	-	CASSLDLSGRAVKYTGELFF
TRBV4-1	18	TRBJ2-2	-	CASSQASTQGGNTGELFF
TRBV30	14	TRBJ1-4	-	CAWGGTGREEKLFF
TRBV27	15	TRBJ1-2	-	CASSRSPGTNYGYTF
TRBV9	14	TRBJ1-2	once	CASSVEGHRGGYTF
TRBV6-5	15	TRBJ2-7	-	CASSSPSGHSDEQYF
TRBV9	14	TRBJ2-7	-	CASSPRLAVYEQYF
TRBV10-2	13	TRBJ2-1	few	CASSKGQALEQFF
TRBV6-6	15	TRBJ2-7	once	CASSSLAGSWYEQYF
TRBV27	15	TRBJ2-1	-	CASNRDRGNYNEQFF
TRBV28	15	TRBJ1-1	-	CASSLPGTGGFEAFF
TRBV7-3	13	TRBJ1-6	-	CASSWTGNSPLHF
TRBV7-9	16	TRBJ2-1	-	CASSPISGSSYNEQFF
TRBV7-9	16	TRBJ1-3	-	CASSQGSLHSGNTIYF
TRBV28	15	TRBJ1-4	once	CASSSPGATNEKLFF
TRBV7-2	15	TRBJ2-1	-	CASSLSPGVYNEQFF
TRBV18	16	TRBJ2-3	once	CASSPLRQGGVDTQYF
TRBV10-2	14	TRBJ2-1	-	CASSGYSSYNEQFF
TRBV30	16	TRBJ1-1	-	CAWSYRGSGSRTEAFF
TRBV7-2	17	TRBJ2-2	few	CASRLRGGQGDTGELFF
TRBV5-1	18	TRBJ2-6	-	CASSLQGDQFWGSNVLTF
TRBV19	16	TRBJ2-4	-	CASSIGTSVYKNIQYF
TRBV9	15	TRBJ1-2	few	CASSSTGTGYYGYTF
TRBV19	13	TRBJ2-1	-	CASRNRGGNEQFF
TRBV27	14	TRBJ2-5	-	CASSSRLAGETQYF
TRBV27	14	TRBJ1-2	few	CASSKDRSKYGYTF
TRBV6-5	14	TRBJ1-3	-	CASIQRGSGNTIYF
TRBV6-1	14	TRBJ1-5	-	CASRKRVVGQPQHF
TRBV6-1	15	TRBJ1-2	-	CASSEEGGRVYGYTF
TRBV5-1	15	TRBJ2-2	-	CASMILAGHTGELFF